This T cell receptor (beta chain) appears in the sequencing data of a study of response to subunit inactivated influenza vaccine. For this clonotype: Its antigen is unidentified.

Study results and caveats: The authors suggested that few new T cells are recruited per seasonal influenza vaccination.

J gave up 7 bases and V 4 bases, and 8 bases lay outside the gene matches. Per the germline V gene, CDR1 is MNHEY and CDR2 is SVGEGT. This CDR3 comprises 14 residues. TCRdb passed the RT-PCR reads through MiXCR, listing each CDR3 protein once. The table records 600,000 to 850,000 distinct CDR3 sequences, 14% of them present only once. V and J are TRBV6-2 or TRBV6-3 and TRBJ1-1; 8 bases align to TRBD1. The source is a man aged 50-59 years who received an inactivated influenza vaccine. The sample here was PBMCs from blood, taken 14 to 15 days before vaccination. CDR3 in amino acids: CASSSWTGINEAFF. DNA for the CDR3: TGTGCCAGCAGTTCGTGGACAGGGATAAATGAAGCTTTCTTT.